The 25 T cell receptor beta chains presented below share a single source sample, sequenced in a study of T cell responses to AZD1222 COVID-19 vaccine (dated by TCRdb to the early 2020s). The library was obtained by the immunoSEQ multiplex PCR assay. This immuneACCESS table, as held by TCRdb, lists in-frame sequences with V and J called but not all clones. Of the missing ones, under half trace to an unresolved V gene in checked studies; the others have no known cause. This sample has some 200,000 clones in its table, and almost 95% of those were observed once. The ten largest account for more than 9% of the sample. The time point label, read with the paper, signifies: baseline before first vaccination. The material was peripheral blood, obtained on day 0 of AZD1222 vaccination. These TCRs come from an adult in good health.

This clone occurred a few times. Other DNA sequences from this sample encode an identical CDR3 as well. The chain has TRBV10-3 and TRBJ2-3, with TRBD1 as a possible D gene (6 bases). V was shortened by 2 bases and J by 1 base, with 7 bases between the two germline ends. The CDR3 is 14 amino acids. Germline lookup yields CDR1 ENHRY and CDR2 SYGVKD. The CDR3 loop reads CAISEPGGTDTQYF. The CDR3 coding sequence is TGTGCCATCAGTGAGCCAGGGGGCACAGATACGCAGTATTTT.

The CDR3 reads CASRLRSAMVTGGSVLTDTQYF. CDR3 nucleotides: TGTGCCAGCCGATTACGTTCCGCCATGGTGACAGGGGGTTCAGTCCTCACAGATACGCAGTATTTT. The V gene is TRBV27, the J gene TRBJ2-3, with TRBD1 matching 9 bases. The V and J ends lost 8 bases and 2 bases, in that order; junction bases with no gene match: 29. The CDR3 runs to 22 residues. Germline V gene lookup returns CDR1 MNHEY and CDR2 SMNVEV (reference sequence).

The rearrangement joins TRBV29-1 to TRBJ1-4; the D is unclear. V lost 4 bases and J lost 7, with 16 bases in between. The CDR3 is 14 amino acids. Germline assignment: CDR1 SQVTM and CDR2 ANQGSEA. The CDR3 loop reads CSVAIGERVEKLFF. The DNA for the CDR3 is TGCAGCGTTGCTATCGGTGAGCGGGTTGAAAAACTGTTTTTT. Combining the CDR3 with reference TRBV29-1 and TRBJ1-4 gives the whole variable domain SAVISQKPSRDICQRGTSLTIQCQVDSQVTMMFWYRQQPGQSLTLIATANQGSEATYESGFVIDKFPISRPNLTFSTLTVSNMSPEDSSIYLCSVAIGERVEKLFFGSGTQLSVL.

The J gene is TRBJ1-5, the V gene TRBV2; 7 bases fit TRBD1. Germline lookup yields CDR1 SNHLY and CDR2 FYNNEI. This CDR3 comprises 13 residues. Trimming removed 9 bases from V and 3 bases from J; junction bases left unmatched: 5. The CDR3 is CASRGLSNQPQHF. CDR3 DNA: TGTGCCAGTAGGGGGCTATCCAATCAGCCCCAGCATTTT.

This clone was seen once. The chain is built from TRBV5-1 and TRBJ2-1; TRBD1 agrees at 8 bases. Germline CDR1 reads SGHRS; CDR2 reads YFSETQ. The CDR3 covers 15 residues. The ends lost 0 bases at V and 10 bases at J; junction bases unmatched: 9. The chain's CDR3 is CASSLEQGGRHEQFF. The CDR3 nucleotides are TGCGCCAGCAGCTTGGAACAGGGGGGTCGACACGAGCAGTTCTTC.

This clone is medium-sized (0.01 to 0.1%) within its sample. The chain is built from TRBV6-4 and TRBJ2-1; D is possibly TRBD2 (5 bases). This CDR3 has 13 amino acids. CDR1 MRHNA and CDR2 SNTAGT come from the germline V gene. Trimming stripped 4 bases from V and 9 bases from J, with 13 bases between. The CDR3 reads CASSATSEAEQFF. The CDR3 coding sequence is TGTGCCAGCAGTGCCACCTCGGAGGCTGAGCAGTTCTTC.

V is TRBV3-1 (or the pseudogene TRBV3-2) and J is TRBJ1-2; a weak D match, TRBD1 (6 bases). Germline loops: CDR1 LGHDT, CDR2 YNNKEL (reference sequence). Trimming took 4 bases from V and 11 from J, leaving 14 bases between them. The CDR3 is 12 residues long. CDR3 sequence: CASSPDGGAYTF. DNA for the CDR3: TGTGCCAGCAGCCCGGACGGGGGGGCGTACACCTTC.

V is TRBV21-1 and J is TRBJ2-3. TRBV21-1 is annotated as a pseudogene. The CDR3 loop spans 11 amino acids. In DNA, the CDR3 is TGTGCCAGCAGCGACACAGATACGCAGTATTTT. This encodes CASSDTDTQYF.

This clone was recorded once. The chain employs TRBV3-1 (or the pseudogene TRBV3-2) and TRBJ1-6; 8 bases fit TRBD1. The CDR3 is 14 residues long. With 4 bases clipped from V and 5 bases from J, the junction kept 1 base outside the gene matches. Germline V gene sequence: CDR1 LGHDT, CDR2 YNNKEL (reference sequence). CDR3: CASSPGQDNSPLHF. For the CDR3, the DNA is TGTGCCAGCAGCCCGGGACAGGATAATTCACCCCTCCACTTT.

The J gene is TRBJ2-7, the V gene TRBV7-9; the match to TRBD2 covers 7 bases. The CDR3 is 14 residues long. V gave up 4 bases and J gave up 3 bases; unmatched junction bases: 6. CDR1 is SEHNR, CDR2 FQNEAQ, per germline (reference sequence). CDR3: CASSSPGGDYEQYF. For the CDR3, the DNA is TGTGCCAGCAGCTCGCCGGGAGGAGACTACGAGCAGTACTTC.

CDR3 DNA: TGTGCCAGCAGCCAACGGGCCTACGAGCAGTACTTC. Amino acid sequence: CASSQRAYEQYF. The chain has TRBV7-9 and TRBJ2-7; D is unresolved. The CDR3 is 12 residues long. Germline V gene lookup returns CDR1 SEHNR and CDR2 FQNEAQ (reference sequence). V lost 5 bases and J lost 2, with 7 bases in between.

This clone was detected only once. This sequence joins TRBV11-2 and TRBJ1-1; the D gene is possibly TRBD1 (5 bases). CDR3 size: 16 residues. The germline V gene has CDR1 SGHAT and CDR2 FQNNGV. Between the trimmed V and J ends, which lost 4 bases and 0 bases, there was a span of 15 bases. The CDR3, as DNA: TGTGCCAGCAGCTCATTCGACAGAGCCCTGAACACTGAAGCTTTCTTT. Its protein is CASSSFDRALNTEAFF.

J is TRBJ2-6 and V is TRBV11-2, with 10 bases fitting TRBD1. Trimming removed 0 bases from V and 0 bases from J; junction bases left unmatched: 8. Germline CDR1 SGHAT, CDR2 FQNNGV. The CDR3 is made up of 20 amino acids. The CDR3 region is CASSLDGPDRGTSGANVLTF. CDR3 sequence (DNA): TGTGCCAGCAGCTTAGATGGGCCGGACAGGGGGACCTCTGGGGCCAACGTCCTGACTTTC.

The rearrangement uses TRBV30 and TRBJ2-7; no reliable D call. Germline lookup yields CDR1 GTSNPN and CDR2 SVGIG (reference sequence). This CDR3 is 13 amino acids long. Trimming removed 2 bases at V and 6 bases at J, with 14 bases between. CDR3: CAWSIRSFREQYF. DNA for the CDR3: TGTGCCTGGAGTATAAGGAGTTTCCGCGAGCAGTACTTC.

The gene calls are TRBV25-1 and TRBJ2-7; 7 nucleotides agree with TRBD1. This CDR3 has 14 residues. Germline-derived CDR1 and CDR2 are MGHDK and SYGVNS. V dropped 6 bases and J dropped 2; count of bases not matched to a gene: 7. The CDR3: CASSLKRGPYEQYF. The CDR3 DNA reads as TGTGCCAGCAGCCTCAAAAGGGGGCCCTACGAGCAGTACTTC.

CDR3 region: CASSPGTGGSYEQYV. For the CDR3, the DNA is TGTGCCAGCTCACCTGGGACAGGGGGTTCCTACGAGCAGTACGTC. The chain is built from TRBV18 and TRBJ2-7, with 11 bases that match TRBD1. V trimming: 3 bases; J trimming: 1 base; junction bases outside the gene matches: 2. The length of the CDR3 is 15 residues. In germline, CDR1 is KGHSH, CDR2 LQKENI.

This clone has a handful of counts. The V gene is TRBV6-5, the J gene TRBJ2-2, with D perhaps TRBD2 (6 bases). The CDR3 contains 15 residues. Germline V gene sequence: CDR1 MNHEY, CDR2 SVGAGI. Trimming shortened V by 7 bases and J by 0 bases, and 12 bases separated the two germline ends. The CDR3 nucleotides read TGTGCCAGCACGGGGGAGATAGCGAACACCGGGGAGCTGTTTTTT. Protein product: CASTGEIANTGELFF.

The CDR3 nucleotides are TGTGCCACCAGCAGGGGCCAAGGAACGGACGGGGAGCTGTTTTTT. It translates to CATSRGQGTDGELFF. This chain joins TRBV15 and TRBJ2-2; D is unresolved. This CDR3 region has 15 residues. Trimming stripped 3 bases from V and 7 bases from J, with 15 bases between. Germline loops: CDR1 LNHNV, CDR2 YYDKDF (reference sequence).

The chain couples TRBV28 to TRBJ1-2, with D possibly TRBD1 on 6 matching bases. The CDR3 totals 13 residues. Trimming took 6 bases from V and 2 from J, leaving 10 bases between them. Germline V gene sequence: CDR1 MDHEN, CDR2 SYDVKM. The CDR3 sequence: CASRVDSNYGYTF. The CDR3 bases are TGTGCCAGCAGGGTGGACAGCAACTATGGCTACACCTTC.

The genes are TRBV29-1 and TRBJ2-4; weak D call: TRBD1 (6 bases). V lost 4 bases and J 3 bases, leaving 19 bases between the germline ends. Looked up from germline, CDR1 is SQVTM and CDR2 is ANQGSEA. The CDR3 is made up of 16 amino acids. CDR3 sequence reads: CSVVRPGELYKNIQYF. The CDR3 region has the DNA TGCAGCGTTGTTCGTCCAGGGGAGTTGTACAAAAACATTCAGTACTTC.

This chain links TRBV27 with TRBJ2-1, with 12 bases matching TRBD2. The CDR3 sequence is 16 residues long. Germline lookup yields CDR1 MNHEY and CDR2 SMNVEV (reference sequence). Germline trimming cut 5 bases from V and 6 bases from J; bases unmatched to any gene: 8. The CDR3 protein is CASSPSGREPFNEQFF. In DNA form, the CDR3 reads TGTGCCAGCAGTCCTAGCGGGAGGGAACCTTTCAATGAGCAGTTCTTC.

CDR3: CASSEVGGIYNEQFF. CDR3 nucleotide sequence: TGTGCCAGCAGTGAAGTCGGCGGAATCTACAATGAGCAGTTCTTC. This chain links TRBV6-1 with TRBJ2-1; D is uncertain. Germline CDR1 and CDR2: MNHNS and SASEGT. CDR3 length: 15 amino acids. Trimming shortened V by 1 base and J by 3 bases, and 10 bases separated the two germline ends.

The V gene is TRBV2, the J gene TRBJ1-1, with 8 nucleotides matching TRBD1. In germline, CDR1 is SNHLY, CDR2 FYNNEI. Trimming at V came to 6 bases and at J to 5 bases, leaving 5 bases not matched to a gene. This CDR3 is built from 13 residues. The CDR3 coding sequence is TGTGCCAGCAGCCGGACAGGGAGGACTGAAGCTTTCTTT. It yields the protein CASSRTGRTEAFF. Full variable domain (missing parts from reference TRBV2 and TRBJ1-1): EPEVTQTPSHQVTQMGQEVILRCVPISNHLYFYWYRQILGQKVEFLVSFYNNEISEKSEIFDDQFSVERPDGSNFTLKIRSTKLEDSAMYFCASSRTGRTEAFFGQGTRLTVV.

The chain joins TRBV2 to TRBJ2-1; 7 positions match TRBD2. CDR3 length equals 15 residues. From germline, CDR1 is SNHLY and CDR2 FYNNEI. With V trimmed by 9 bases and J by 0 bases, 8 bases remained unmatched. The CDR3 region is CARELSGISYNEQFF. CDR3 DNA sequence: TGTGCCAGGGAATTAAGCGGGATCTCCTACAATGAGCAGTTCTTC.

The rearrangement links TRBV3-1 (or the pseudogene TRBV3-2) to TRBJ1-2, with TRBD1 as a possible D gene (5 bases). The V gene's germline CDR1 is LGHDT and CDR2 YNNKEL (reference sequence). Trimming stripped 1 base from V and 8 bases from J, with 11 bases between. The CDR3 consists of 13 residues. CDR3 region: CASSQGKGDGYTF. The CDR3, as DNA: TGTGCCAGCAGCCAAGGCAAAGGGGACGGCTACACCTTC.